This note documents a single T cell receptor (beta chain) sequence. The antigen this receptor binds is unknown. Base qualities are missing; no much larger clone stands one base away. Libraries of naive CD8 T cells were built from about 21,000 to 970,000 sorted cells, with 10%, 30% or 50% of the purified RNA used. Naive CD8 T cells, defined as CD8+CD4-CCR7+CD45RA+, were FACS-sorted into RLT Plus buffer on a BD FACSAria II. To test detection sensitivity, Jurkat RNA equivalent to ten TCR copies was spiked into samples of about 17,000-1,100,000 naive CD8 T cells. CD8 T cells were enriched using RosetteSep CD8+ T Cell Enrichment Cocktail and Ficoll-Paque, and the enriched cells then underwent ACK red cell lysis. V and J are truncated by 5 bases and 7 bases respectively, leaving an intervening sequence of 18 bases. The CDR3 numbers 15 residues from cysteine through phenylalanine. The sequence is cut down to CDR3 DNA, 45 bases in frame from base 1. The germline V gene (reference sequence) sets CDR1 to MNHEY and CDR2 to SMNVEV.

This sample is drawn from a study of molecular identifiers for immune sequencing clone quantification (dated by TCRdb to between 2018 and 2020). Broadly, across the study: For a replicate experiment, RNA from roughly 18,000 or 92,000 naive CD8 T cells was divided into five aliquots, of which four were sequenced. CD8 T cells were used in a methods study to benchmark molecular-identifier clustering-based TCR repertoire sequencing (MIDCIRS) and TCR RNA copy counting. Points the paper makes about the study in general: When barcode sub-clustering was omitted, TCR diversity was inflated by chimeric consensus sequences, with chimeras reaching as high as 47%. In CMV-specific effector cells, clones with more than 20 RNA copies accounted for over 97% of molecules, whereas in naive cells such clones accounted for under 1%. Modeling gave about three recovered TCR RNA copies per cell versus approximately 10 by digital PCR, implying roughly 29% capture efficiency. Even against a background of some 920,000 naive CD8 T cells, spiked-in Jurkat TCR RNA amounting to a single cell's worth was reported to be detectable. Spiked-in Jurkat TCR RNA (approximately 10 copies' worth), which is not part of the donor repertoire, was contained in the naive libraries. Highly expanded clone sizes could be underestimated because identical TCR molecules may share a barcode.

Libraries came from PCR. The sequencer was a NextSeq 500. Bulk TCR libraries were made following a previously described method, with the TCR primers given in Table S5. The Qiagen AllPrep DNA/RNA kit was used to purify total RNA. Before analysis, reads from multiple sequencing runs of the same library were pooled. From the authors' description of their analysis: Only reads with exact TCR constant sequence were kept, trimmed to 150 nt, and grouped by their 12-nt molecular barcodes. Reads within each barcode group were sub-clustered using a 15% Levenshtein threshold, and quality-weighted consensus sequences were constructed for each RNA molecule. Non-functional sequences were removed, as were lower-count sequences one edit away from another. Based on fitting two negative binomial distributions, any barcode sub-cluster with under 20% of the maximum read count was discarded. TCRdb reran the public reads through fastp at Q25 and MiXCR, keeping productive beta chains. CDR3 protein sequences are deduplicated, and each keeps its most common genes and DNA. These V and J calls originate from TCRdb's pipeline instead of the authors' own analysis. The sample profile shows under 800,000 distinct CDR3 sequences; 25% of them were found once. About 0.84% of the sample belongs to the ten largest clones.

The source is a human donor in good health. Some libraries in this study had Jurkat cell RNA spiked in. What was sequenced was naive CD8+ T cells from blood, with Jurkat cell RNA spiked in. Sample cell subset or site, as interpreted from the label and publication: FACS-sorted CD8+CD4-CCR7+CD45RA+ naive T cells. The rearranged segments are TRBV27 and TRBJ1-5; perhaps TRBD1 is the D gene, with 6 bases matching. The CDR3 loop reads CASSQITTGGQPQHF. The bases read TGTGCCAGCAGTCAAATTACAACTGGGGGCCAGCCCCAGCATTTT.